This entry is about one T cell receptor (beta chain). This sample is drawn from a study of blood T cell repertoires in COVID-19. At the level of the study: Whether acute or convalescent, the COVID-19 samples came from the United States, Italy and Spain. Nucleic acid was either cDNA or gDNA, and it came from T cells, B-cell-depleted T cells, or PBMCs.

Under the authors' procedure: Amplification of reference gene primers was used by the study to estimate nucleated cell counts. Profiled with immunoSEQ multiplex PCR; TCRdb holds only in-frame clones, not every one. The V and J calls and clone size are taken from that table; D and trimming were inferred from the DNA. The sample lists about 250,000 clones, 80% to 85% occurring once. The germline V and J ends were trimmed by 4 bases and 0 bases, with 12 bases remaining between them. CDR1 and CDR2 from the germline V gene are GTSNPN and SVGIG (reference sequence). The CDR3 loop spans 14 amino acids. Sequencing was performed on peripheral blood. This TCR was recovered from a middle-aged man with acute or convalescent COVID-19. V usage is TRBV30 and J usage is TRBJ1-1; D possibly corresponds to TRBD1 (6 bases). The CDR3 region has the DNA TGTGCCTGGAACCGCGACAGGATGAACACTGAAGCTTTCTTT. It codes for CAWNRDRMNTEAFF.